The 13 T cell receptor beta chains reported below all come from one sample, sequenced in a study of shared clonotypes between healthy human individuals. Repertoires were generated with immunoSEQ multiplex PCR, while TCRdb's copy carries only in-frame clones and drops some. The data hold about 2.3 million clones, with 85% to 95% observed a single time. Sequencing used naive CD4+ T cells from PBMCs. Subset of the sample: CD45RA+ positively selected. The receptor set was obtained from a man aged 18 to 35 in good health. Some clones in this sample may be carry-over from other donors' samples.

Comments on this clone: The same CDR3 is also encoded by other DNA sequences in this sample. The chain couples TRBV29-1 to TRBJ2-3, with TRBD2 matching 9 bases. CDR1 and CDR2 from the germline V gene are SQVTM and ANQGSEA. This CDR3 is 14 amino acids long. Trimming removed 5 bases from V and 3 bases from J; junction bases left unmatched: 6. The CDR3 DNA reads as TGCAGCGTTCGTGGGCTAGCGGGAACAGATACGCAGTATTTT. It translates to CSVRGLAGTDTQYF.

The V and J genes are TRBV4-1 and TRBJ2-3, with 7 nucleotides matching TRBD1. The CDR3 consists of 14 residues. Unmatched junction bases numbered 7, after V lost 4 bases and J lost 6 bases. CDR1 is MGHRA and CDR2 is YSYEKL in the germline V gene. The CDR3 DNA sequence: TGCGCCAGCAGCCCGACAGGGAATGAGGATACGCAGTATTTT. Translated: CASSPTGNEDTQYF.

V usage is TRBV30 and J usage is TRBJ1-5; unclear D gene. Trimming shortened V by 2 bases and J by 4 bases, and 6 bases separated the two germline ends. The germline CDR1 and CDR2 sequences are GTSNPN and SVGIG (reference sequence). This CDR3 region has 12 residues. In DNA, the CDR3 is TGTGCCTGGAGTAGAATGAATCAGCCCCAGCATTTT. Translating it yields CAWSRMNQPQHF.

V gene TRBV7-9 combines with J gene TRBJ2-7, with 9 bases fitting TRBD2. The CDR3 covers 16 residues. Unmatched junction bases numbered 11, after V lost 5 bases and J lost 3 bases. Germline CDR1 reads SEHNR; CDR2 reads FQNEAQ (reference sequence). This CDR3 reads CASSLYGREGLYEQYF. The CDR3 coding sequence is TGTGCCAGCAGCCTTTATGGGCGGGAGGGCCTCTACGAGCAGTACTTC. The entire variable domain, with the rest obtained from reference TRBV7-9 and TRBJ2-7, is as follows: DTGVSQNPRHKITKRGQNVTFRCDPISEHNRLYWYRQTLGQGPEFLTYFQNEAQLEKSRLLSDRFSAERPKGSFSTLEIQRTEQGDSAMYLCASSLYGREGLYEQYFGPGTRLTVT.

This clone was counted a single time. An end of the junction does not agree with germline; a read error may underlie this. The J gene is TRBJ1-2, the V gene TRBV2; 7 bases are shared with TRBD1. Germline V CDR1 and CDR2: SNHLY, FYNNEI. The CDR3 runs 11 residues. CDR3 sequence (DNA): TGTGCCAGCGGTGGGACAGCCACCGGATCCTTC. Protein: CASGGTATGSF.

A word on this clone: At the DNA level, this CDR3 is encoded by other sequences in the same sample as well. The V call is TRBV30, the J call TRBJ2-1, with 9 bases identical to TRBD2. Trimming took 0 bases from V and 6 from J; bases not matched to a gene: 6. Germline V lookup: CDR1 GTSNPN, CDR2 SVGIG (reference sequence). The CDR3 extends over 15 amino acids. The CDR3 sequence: CAWSVLLAGANEQFF. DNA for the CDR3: TGTGCCTGGAGTGTACTACTAGCGGGCGCCAATGAGCAGTTCTTC.

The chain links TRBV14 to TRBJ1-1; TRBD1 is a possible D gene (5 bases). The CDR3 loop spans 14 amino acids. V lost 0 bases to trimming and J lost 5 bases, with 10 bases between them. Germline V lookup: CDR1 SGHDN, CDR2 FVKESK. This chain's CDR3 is CASSQEGRWTEAFF. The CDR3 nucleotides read TGTGCCAGCAGCCAAGAGGGGCGGTGGACTGAAGCTTTCTTT.

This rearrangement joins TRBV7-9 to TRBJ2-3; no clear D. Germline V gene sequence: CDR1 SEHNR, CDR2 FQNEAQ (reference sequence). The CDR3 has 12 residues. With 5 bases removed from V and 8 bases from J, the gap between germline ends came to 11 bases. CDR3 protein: CASSPNPGTQYF. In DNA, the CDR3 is TGTGCCAGCAGCCCCAATCCTGGTACGCAGTATTTT.

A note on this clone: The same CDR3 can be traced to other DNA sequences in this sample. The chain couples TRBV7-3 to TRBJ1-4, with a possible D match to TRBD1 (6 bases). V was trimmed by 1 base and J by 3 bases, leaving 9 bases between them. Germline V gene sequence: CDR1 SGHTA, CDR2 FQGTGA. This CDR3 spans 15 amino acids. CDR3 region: CASSLRGGSNEKLFF. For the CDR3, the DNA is TGTGCCAGCAGCTTAAGAGGGGGGTCTAATGAAAAACTGTTTTTT.

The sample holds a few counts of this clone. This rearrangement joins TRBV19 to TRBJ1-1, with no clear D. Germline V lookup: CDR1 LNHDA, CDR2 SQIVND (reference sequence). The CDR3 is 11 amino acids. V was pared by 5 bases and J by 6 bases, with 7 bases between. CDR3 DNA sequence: TGTGCCAGTAGTGGGTTGGCTGAAGCTTTCTTT. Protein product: CASSGLAEAFF.

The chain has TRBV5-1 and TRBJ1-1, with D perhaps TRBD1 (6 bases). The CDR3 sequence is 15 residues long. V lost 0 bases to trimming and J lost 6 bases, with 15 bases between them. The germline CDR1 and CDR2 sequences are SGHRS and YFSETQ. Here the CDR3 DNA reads TGCGCCAGCAGCTTGGATCCTTCAGGGGATGCTGAAGCTTTCTTT. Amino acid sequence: CASSLDPSGDAEAFF.

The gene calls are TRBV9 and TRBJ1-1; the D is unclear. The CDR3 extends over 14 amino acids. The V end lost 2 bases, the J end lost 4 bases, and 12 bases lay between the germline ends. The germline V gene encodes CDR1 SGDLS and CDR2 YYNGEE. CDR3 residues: CASSVGGSSTEAFF. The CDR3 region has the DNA TGTGCCAGCAGCGTGGGAGGGAGTAGCACTGAAGCTTTCTTT.

The CDR3 loop is CASRGQGYSPLHF. The CDR3 DNA is TGTGCCAGCAGGGGACAGGGTTATTCACCCCTCCACTTT. This sequence joins TRBV25-1 and TRBJ1-6, with 9 bases that match TRBD1. Germline loops: CDR1 MGHDK, CDR2 SYGVNS. V lost 6 bases and J lost 8; bases outside the gene matches: 2. The CDR3 has 13 residues.